Presented here are 25 T cell receptor beta chains from one specimen sequenced in a study of glioma-infiltrating T cells. Amplification of TCR alpha and beta CDR3 regions from RNA used iRepertoire nested multiplex PCR. Each CDR3 protein gets one entry after TCRdb re-called the multiplex PCR reads with MiXCR. Of about 130,000 distinct CDR3 sequences listed, roughly 24% were seen once; the top ten hold 13% to 15%. Sequenced sample: glioma tissue, nonneoplastic brain tissue, or PBMCs (not recorded which). The receptors were sampled from a human donor with low-grade glioma or glioblastoma, undergoing nonglioma brain surgery, or in good health (not recorded which).

This clonotype was seen repeatedly, ten times or more. This CDR3 is CSAKPQGLSATEAFF. CDR3 coding DNA: TGCAGTGCTAAACCACAGGGATTGAGCGCCACTGAAGCTTTCTTT. The chain is built from TRBV20-1 and TRBJ1-1; maybe TRBD1 (6 bases). The germline CDR1 and CDR2 sequences are DFQATT and SNEGSKA (reference sequence). The CDR3 is 15 residues long. The V and J ends lost 4 bases and 4 bases respectively, with 19 bases between them.

Ten or more counts support this clonotype. The V and J genes are TRBV28 and TRBJ2-6, with no clear D. The CDR3 has 13 amino acids. The ends were cut back, 7 bases at V and 4 bases at J, with 8 bases in the middle. Germline V gene data show CDR1 as MDHEN and CDR2 as SYDVKM. As DNA, the CDR3 is TGTGCCAGCACACGGACCGGGGCCAACGTCCTGACTTTC. Residues: CASTRTGANVLTF.

This clonotype was recorded at least ten times. This chain's CDR3 is CASSLVGKAQETQYF. DNA for the CDR3: TGTGCCAGCAGCTTAGTAGGAAAGGCCCAAGAGACCCAGTACTTC. V gene TRBV7-2 combines with J gene TRBJ2-5, with unresolved D. Between the trimmed V and J ends, which lost 1 base and 1 base, there was a span of 10 bases. CDR1 and CDR2 from the germline V gene are SGHTA and FQGNSA. The CDR3 loop spans 15 amino acids.

This clonotype was detected many times. This chain joins TRBV4-3 and TRBJ1-3; 9 positions agree with TRBD1. This CDR3 spans 17 amino acids. After removal of 0 bases from V and 3 bases from J, the junction contained 6 bases not matched to a gene. Germline assignment: CDR1 LGHNA and CDR2 YSLEER. CDR3 bases: TGCGCCAGCAGCCAAGATCAAGGGACAGGGTTTGGAAACACCATATATTTT. Translated: CASSQDQGTGFGNTIYF.

This clonotype was recorded many times. This chain connects TRBV19 to TRBJ1-5, with D uncertain. The CDR3 consists of 14 residues. Germline V gene lookup returns CDR1 LNHDA and CDR2 SQIVND (reference sequence). V was shortened by 6 bases and J by 6 bases, with 15 bases between the two germline ends. In DNA, the CDR3 is TGTGCCAGTAGATCAATGGGTATTTTTCAGCCCCAGCATTTT. This sequence encodes CASRSMGIFQPQHF. Looking up the rest from reference TRBV19 and TRBJ1-5 gives the full variable domain: DGGITQSPKYLFRKEGQNVTLSCEQNLNHDAMYWYRQDPGQGLRLIYYSQIVNDFQKGDIAEGYSVSREKKESFPLTVTSAQKNPTAFYLCASRSMGIFQPQHFGDGTRLSIL.

In the case of this clonotype: The junction shows a germline mismatch at one end, possibly a read error. V gene TRBV30 combines with J gene TRBJ1-1; a possible D gene is TRBD1 (5 bases). The CDR3 length is 14 residues. Germline-derived CDR1 and CDR2 are GTSNPN and SVGIG (reference sequence). The CDR3 sequence is CAWSVLGVNTEASF. CDR3 nucleotide sequence: TGTGCCTGGAGTGTATTGGGGGTGAACACTGAAGCTTCCTTT. Together with reference TRBV30 and TRBJ1-1, the CDR3 gives the full variable domain: SQTIHQWPATLVQPVGSPLSLECTVEGTSNPNLYWYRQAAGRGLQLLFYSVGIGQISSEVPQNLSASRPQDRQFILSSKKLLLSDSGFYLCAWSVLGVNTEASFGQGTRLTVV.

At least ten counts were recorded for this clonotype. The rearrangement joins TRBV20-1 to TRBJ2-7; 7 nucleotides line up with TRBD1. The CDR3 spans 13 residues. The trim removed 5 bases at V and 0 bases at J, leaving 4 bases unmatched. The germline V gene has CDR1 DFQATT and CDR2 SNEGSKA (reference sequence). The CDR3 nucleotides read TGCAGTGCTCCGGACAGGCACTCCTACGAGCAGTACTTC. Its translation: CSAPDRHSYEQYF.

This clonotype appeared many times. The rearrangement joins TRBV6-1 to TRBJ1-3; perhaps TRBD1 as D (5 bases). The CDR3 runs 14 residues. Germline V gene sequence: CDR1 MNHNS, CDR2 SASEGT. The V gene lost 8 bases and the J gene lost 0 bases, with 11 bases spanning the gap. CDR3 coding DNA: TGTGCCAGCCGCGGGGCGCTCTCTGGAAACACCATATATTTT. This codes for CASRGALSGNTIYF.

In this sample, this clonotype turned up many times. This rearrangement joins TRBV6-1 to TRBJ2-3; D is unresolved. CDR3 length equals 12 residues. CDR1 and CDR2 (germline): MNHNS, SASEGT. The germline V and J ends were trimmed by 6 bases and 6 bases, with 10 bases remaining between them. The CDR3 coding sequence is TGTGCCAGCAGCTTTAGCAGGGATACGCAGTATTTT. Its protein product is CASSFSRDTQYF.

This clonotype was recorded many times. V gene TRBV7-7 combines with J gene TRBJ2-5, with TRBD2 matching 9 bases. The CDR3 is made up of 15 amino acids. The trim removed 3 bases at V and 3 bases at J, leaving 5 bases unmatched. Germline V CDR1 and CDR2: SSHAT, FNYEAQ (reference sequence). CDR3: CASSFSSGSEETQYF. The CDR3 DNA follows: TGTGCCAGCAGCTTTAGTAGCGGGAGTGAAGAGACCCAGTACTTC.

CDR3 bases: TGTGCCAGCAGTTACACCCCAGGTCAGTTCTTC. Protein: CASSYTPGQFF. V is TRBV6-2 or TRBV6-3 and J is TRBJ2-1; D not certain. This CDR3 spans 11 amino acids. Germline CDR1 MNHEY, CDR2 SVGEGT. V lost 2 bases and J 13 bases, leaving 9 bases between the germline ends.

There are many counts of this clonotype. The genes are TRBV7-2 and TRBJ1-1; D ambiguous. Germline loops: CDR1 SGHTA, CDR2 FQGNSA. This CDR3 is built from 13 residues. The V gene lost 5 bases and the J gene lost 7 bases, with 14 bases spanning the gap. CDR3 protein: CASSLFSGGEAFF. The CDR3 bases are TGTGCCAGCAGCCTCTTCTCCGGCGGTGAAGCTTTCTTT.

This clonotype was seen more than once but under ten times. The chain combines TRBV19 with TRBJ2-1, with D perhaps TRBD2 (6 bases). Trimming removed 10 bases from V and 4 bases from J, with 20 bases in between. Germline V gene data show CDR1 as LNHDA and CDR2 as SQIVND (reference sequence). The CDR3 consists of 15 residues. The CDR3 here is CATRQRDSVYNEQFF. The CDR3 bases are TGTGCCACTAGACAACGGGACTCCGTTTACAATGAGCAGTTCTTC.

Details on this clonotype: Without the conserved terminal phenylalanine or tryptophan, this CDR3 likely stems from a read error. The chain has TRBV14 and TRBJ2-1, with no clear D. This CDR3 has 13 residues. Germline CDR1 reads SGHDN; CDR2 reads FVKESK. With 4 bases removed from V and 10 bases from J, the gap between germline ends came to 14 bases. CDR3 sequence reads: CASSLYLSTEQFL. CDR3 nucleotides: TGTGCCAGCAGCCTTTATCTCTCGACAGAGCAGTTCTTA.

The chain is built from TRBV29-1 and TRBJ2-1; no firm D call. This CDR3 has 14 residues. Trimming left V 0 bases short and J 9 bases short, with 15 bases between. The V gene's germline CDR1 is SQVTM and CDR2 ANQGSEA. The CDR3, as DNA: TGCAGCGTTGAAGATCTCCTAGGTTCGAGTGAGCAGTTCTTC. Amino acids: CSVEDLLGSSEQFF.

This clonotype was detected many times. The chain carries TRBV6-6 and TRBJ2-7; D unresolved. From germline, CDR1 is MNHNY and CDR2 SVGAGI (reference sequence). V lost 1 base and J 0 bases, leaving 10 bases between the germline ends. The CDR3 length is 15 residues. CDR3 nucleotides: TGTGCCAGCAGTTACTGGTGGCAGAGCTCCTACGAGCAGTACTTC. This encodes CASSYWWQSSYEQYF.

The CDR3 is CAISGLAGEFEQYF. The CDR3 region has the DNA TGTGCCATCAGTGGACTAGCGGGAGAATTCGAGCAGTACTTC. The chain is built from TRBV10-3 and TRBJ2-7, with 12 bases aligning to TRBD2. The J segment lost 6 bases and the V segment lost 4 bases, leaving 4 bases of the junction unmatched. This CDR3 has 14 amino acids. Looked up from germline, CDR1 is ENHRY and CDR2 is SYGVKD.

This clonotype was observed many times. The V call is TRBV5-4, the J call TRBJ1-2, with D unresolved. The CDR3 loop spans 14 amino acids. Germline CDR1 and CDR2: SGHNT and YYREEE (reference sequence). With 3 bases removed from V and 3 bases from J, the gap between germline ends came to 12 bases. The CDR3 DNA follows: TGTGCCAGCAGCTCCCTTTGGACGGACTATGGCTACACCTTC. Amino acids: CASSSLWTDYGYTF.

This clonotype was counted ten times or more. V gene TRBV4-3 combines with J gene TRBJ2-3; no reliable D call. The CDR3 has 14 amino acids. CDR1 and CDR2 (germline): LGHNA, YSLEER. The germline V and J ends were trimmed by 0 bases and 3 bases, with 7 bases remaining between them. The CDR3 loop reads CASSQDPFTDTQYF. CDR3 nucleotides: TGCGCCAGCAGCCAAGACCCCTTTACAGATACGCAGTATTTT.

This clonotype was observed at least ten times. The chain joins TRBV20-1 to TRBJ1-1, with 8 bases lining up with TRBD1. The CDR3 totals 13 residues. After removal of 4 bases from V and 3 bases from J, the junction contained 4 bases not matched to a gene. Germline V CDR1 and CDR2: DFQATT, SNEGSKA (reference sequence). CDR3 region: CSATGGLDTEAFF. The CDR3, as DNA: TGCAGTGCTACAGGGGGCCTGGACACTGAAGCTTTCTTT.

A remark on this clonotype: This may come from a read error, since a much larger clone is one base off. The gene calls are TRBV10-3 and TRBJ2-7, with D perhaps matching TRBD1 or TRBD2 (6 bases each). Trimming cost V 5 bases and J 7 bases, with 18 bases left between them. The CDR3 consists of 14 residues. Looked up from germline, CDR1 is ENHRY and CDR2 is SYGVKD. This CDR3 is CAISRGTWGREQYF. In nucleotides, the CDR3 is TGTGCCATCAGTCGGGGGACATGGGGCAGAGAGCAGTACTTC.

This clonotype was seen ten or more times. DNA of the CDR3: TGTGCCAGCTCACCACAAGACCTCGCGGACCAGTACTTC. This sequence encodes CASSPQDLADQYF. The J gene is TRBJ2-5, the V gene TRBV18; D unclear. This CDR3 comprises 13 residues. V shed 1 base and J shed 10 bases, with 13 bases lying between them. Germline-derived CDR1 and CDR2 are KGHSH and LQKENI.

As regards this clonotype: A much larger clone lies one base from this, so it may be a read error. The chain joins TRBV6-1 to TRBJ2-7; the match to TRBD2 covers 15 bases. V lost 5 bases to trimming and J lost 5 bases; unmatched junction nucleotides: 10. The CDR3 is 17 residues long. CDR1 and CDR2 (germline): MNHNS, SASEGT. The DNA for the CDR3 is TGTGCCAGCAGTTTCTTCGGGACTAGCGGGAGGTCCAACGAGCAGTACTTC. Encoded protein: CASSFFGTSGRSNEQYF.

Many counts were recorded for this clonotype. This chain connects TRBV14 to TRBJ1-3; D call uncertain. This CDR3 region has 16 residues. Germline assignment: CDR1 SGHDN and CDR2 FVKESK. Trimming shortened V by 3 bases and J by 0 bases, and 12 bases separated the two germline ends. The CDR3 DNA reads as TGTGCCAGCAGCCATGTTACGGCCAACTCTGGAAACACCATATATTTT. Translation gives CASSHVTANSGNTIYF.

With regard to this clonotype: A much larger clone differs from this one at a single base, so this may be a read error. The chain is built from TRBV7-6 and TRBJ2-7; a weak D match, TRBD2 (5 bases). This CDR3 has 15 amino acids. Germline V gene data show CDR1 as SGHVS and CDR2 as FNYEAQ. V was shortened by 7 bases and J by 4 bases, with 20 bases between the two germline ends. The chain's CDR3 is CASTPMEGWTYEQYF. Here the CDR3 DNA reads TGTGCCAGCACCCCCATGGAAGGGTGGACTTACGAGCAGTACTTC.